The clone carrying this TCR beta chain turned up a few times. The participants were between about 18 and 100 years old and came from fewer than 25 US areas. Cohort 3 recovered donors had two negative PCRs, clearance, or symptom resolution. Germline values: CDR1 SGHTA, CDR2 FQGNSA. V was cut by 4 bases and J by 7 bases, with 8 bases left in between. The CDR3 contains 13 residues. Source study methods: Reference gene primer amplification gave estimated nucleated cell counts. The protocol was immunoSEQ multiplex PCR, while the TCRdb copy is restricted to in-frame clones and leaves out a portion. V, J and clone size are taken as reported in that table, and D and trimming were inferred from the DNA itself. There are 310,000 or so clones in the sample; about 85% occur only once, and approximately 6% lies in the top ten. These data belong to a study of blood T cell repertoires in COVID-19.

Sequences were obtained from PBMCs or T cells enriched from blood (not recorded which). This receptor was obtained from a woman under 40 who had recovered from COVID-19. This chain connects TRBV7-2 to TRBJ1-6; D is ambiguous. The CDR3 nucleotides are TGTGCCAGCAGCTCCCGCAGGAATTCACCCCTCCACTTT. Translation gives CASSSRRNSPLHF.